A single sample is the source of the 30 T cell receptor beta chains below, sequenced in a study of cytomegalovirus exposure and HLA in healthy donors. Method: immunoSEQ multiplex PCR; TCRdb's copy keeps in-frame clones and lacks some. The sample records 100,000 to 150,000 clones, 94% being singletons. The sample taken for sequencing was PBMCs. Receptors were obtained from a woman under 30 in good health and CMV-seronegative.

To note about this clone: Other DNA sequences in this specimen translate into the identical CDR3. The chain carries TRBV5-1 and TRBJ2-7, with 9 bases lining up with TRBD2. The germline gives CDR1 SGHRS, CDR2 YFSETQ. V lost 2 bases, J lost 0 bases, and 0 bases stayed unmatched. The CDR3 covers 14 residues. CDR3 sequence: CASSFSGSSYEQYF. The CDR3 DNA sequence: TGCGCCAGCAGCTTTAGCGGGAGCTCCTACGAGCAGTACTTC.

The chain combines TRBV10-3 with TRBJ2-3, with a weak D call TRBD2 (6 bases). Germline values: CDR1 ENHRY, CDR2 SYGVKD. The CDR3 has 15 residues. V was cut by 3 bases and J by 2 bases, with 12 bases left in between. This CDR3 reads CAISDWDSTTDTQYF. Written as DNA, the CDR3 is TGTGCCATCAGTGACTGGGACTCCACCACAGATACGCAGTATTTT.

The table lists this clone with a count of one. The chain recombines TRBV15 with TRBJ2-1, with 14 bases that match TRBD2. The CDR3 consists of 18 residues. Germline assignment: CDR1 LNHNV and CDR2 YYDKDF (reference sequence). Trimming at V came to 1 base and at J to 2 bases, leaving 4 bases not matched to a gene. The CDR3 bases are TGTGCCACCAGCAGAGGGACTAGCGGGAGGTCCGCCTACAATGAGCAGTTCTTC. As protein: CATSRGTSGRSAYNEQFF.

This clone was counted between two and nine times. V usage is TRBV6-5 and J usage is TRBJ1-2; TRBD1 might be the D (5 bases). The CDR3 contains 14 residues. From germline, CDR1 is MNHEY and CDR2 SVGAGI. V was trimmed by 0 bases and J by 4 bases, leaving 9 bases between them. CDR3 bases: TGTGCCAGCAGTTACTCGCGGGGGACCTATGGCTACACCTTC. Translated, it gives CASSYSRGTYGYTF.

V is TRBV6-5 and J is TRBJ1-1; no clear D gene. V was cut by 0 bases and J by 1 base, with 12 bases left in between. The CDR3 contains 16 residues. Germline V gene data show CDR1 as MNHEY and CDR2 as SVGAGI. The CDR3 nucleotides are TGTGCCAGCAGTTACTCGACTGTAGTTAGGAACACTGAAGCTTTCTTT. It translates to CASSYSTVVRNTEAFF.

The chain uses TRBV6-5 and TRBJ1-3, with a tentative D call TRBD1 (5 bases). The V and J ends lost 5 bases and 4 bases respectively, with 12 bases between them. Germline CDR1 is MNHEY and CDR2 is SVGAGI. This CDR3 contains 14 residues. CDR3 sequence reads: CASSTGVRGNTIYF. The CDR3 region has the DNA TGTGCCAGCAGTACAGGAGTACGGGGAAACACCATATATTTT.

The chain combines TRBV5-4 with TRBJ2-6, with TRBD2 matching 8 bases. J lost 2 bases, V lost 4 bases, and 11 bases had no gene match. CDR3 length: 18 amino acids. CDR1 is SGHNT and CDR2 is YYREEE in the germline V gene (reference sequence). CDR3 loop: CASSPAAGGRPGANVLTF. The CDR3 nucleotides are TGTGCCAGCAGCCCGGCCGCGGGAGGCCGACCTGGGGCCAACGTCCTGACTTTC.

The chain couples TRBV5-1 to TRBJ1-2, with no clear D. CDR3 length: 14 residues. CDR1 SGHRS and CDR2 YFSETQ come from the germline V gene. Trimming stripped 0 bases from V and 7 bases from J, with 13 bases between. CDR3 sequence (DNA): TGCGCCAGCAGCTTGGGTATCGGAGGGATTGGCTACACCTTC. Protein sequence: CASSLGIGGIGYTF.

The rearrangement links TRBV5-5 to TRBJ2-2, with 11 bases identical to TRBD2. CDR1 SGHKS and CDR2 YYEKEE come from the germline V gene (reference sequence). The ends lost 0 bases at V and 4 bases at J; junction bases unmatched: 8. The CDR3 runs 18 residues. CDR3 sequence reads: CASSLGLLAGDPTGELFF. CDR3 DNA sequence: TGTGCCAGCAGCTTGGGCCTACTAGCGGGAGACCCCACCGGGGAGCTGTTTTTT.

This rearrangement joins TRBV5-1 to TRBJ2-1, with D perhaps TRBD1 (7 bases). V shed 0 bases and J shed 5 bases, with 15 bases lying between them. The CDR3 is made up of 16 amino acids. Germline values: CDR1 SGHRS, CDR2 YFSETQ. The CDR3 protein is CASSLAWRDSNNEQFF. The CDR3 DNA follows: TGCGCCAGCAGCTTGGCCTGGCGGGACAGTAACAATGAGCAGTTCTTC.

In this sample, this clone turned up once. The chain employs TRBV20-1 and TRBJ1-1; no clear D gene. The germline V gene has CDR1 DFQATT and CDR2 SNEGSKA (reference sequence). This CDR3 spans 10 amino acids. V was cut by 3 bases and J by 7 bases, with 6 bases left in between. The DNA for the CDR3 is TGCAGTGCTAGTGTCAGTGAAGCTTTCTTT. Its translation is CSASVSEAFF.

The DNA for the CDR3 is TGTGCCAGCAGTGAAGGGGGCGGGGGGAGTTACGAGCAGTACTTC. It specifies CASSEGGGGSYEQYF. The V gene is TRBV6-1, the J gene TRBJ2-7; 8 positions match TRBD2. The germline V gene encodes CDR1 MNHNS and CDR2 SASEGT. The CDR3 consists of 15 residues. J was trimmed by 4 bases and V by 1 base; bases with no gene match: 6.

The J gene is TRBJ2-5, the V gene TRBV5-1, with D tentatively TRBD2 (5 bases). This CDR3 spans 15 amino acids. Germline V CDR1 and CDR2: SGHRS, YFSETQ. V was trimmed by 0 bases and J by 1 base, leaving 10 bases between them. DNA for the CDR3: TGCGCCAGCAGCTTGGCCCCGGGAATCCAAGAGACCCAGTACTTC. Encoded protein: CASSLAPGIQETQYF.

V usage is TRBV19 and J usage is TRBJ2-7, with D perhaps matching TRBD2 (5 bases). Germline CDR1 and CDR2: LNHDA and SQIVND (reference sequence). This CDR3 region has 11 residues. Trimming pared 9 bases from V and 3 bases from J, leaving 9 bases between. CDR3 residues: CASADYYEQYF. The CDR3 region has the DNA TGTGCCAGCGCAGACTACTACGAGCAGTACTTC.

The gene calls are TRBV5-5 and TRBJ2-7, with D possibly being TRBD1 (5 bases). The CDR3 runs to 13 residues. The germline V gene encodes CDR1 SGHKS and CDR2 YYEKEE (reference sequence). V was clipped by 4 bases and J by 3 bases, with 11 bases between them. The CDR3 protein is CASSTLDSYEQYF. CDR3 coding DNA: TGTGCCAGCAGCACCTTAGACAGCTACGAGCAGTACTTC.

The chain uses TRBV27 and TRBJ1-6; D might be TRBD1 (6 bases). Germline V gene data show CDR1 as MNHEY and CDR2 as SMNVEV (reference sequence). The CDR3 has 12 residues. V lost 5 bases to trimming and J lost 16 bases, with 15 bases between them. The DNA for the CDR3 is TGTGCCAGCAGTCAACACCAGGGGACGCTCCACTTT. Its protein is CASSQHQGTLHF.

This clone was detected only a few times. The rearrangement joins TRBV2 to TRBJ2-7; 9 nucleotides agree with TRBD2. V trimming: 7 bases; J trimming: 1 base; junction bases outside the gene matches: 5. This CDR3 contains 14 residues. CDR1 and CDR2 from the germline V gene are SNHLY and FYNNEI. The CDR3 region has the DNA TGTGCCAGCACAGTAGGACTAGCGTCCTACGAGCAGTACTTC. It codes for CASTVGLASYEQYF.

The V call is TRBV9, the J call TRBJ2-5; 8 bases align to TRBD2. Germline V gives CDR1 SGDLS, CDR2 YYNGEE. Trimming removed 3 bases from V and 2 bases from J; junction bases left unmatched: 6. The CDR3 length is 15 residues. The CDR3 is CASSAPSGRQETQYF. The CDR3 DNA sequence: TGTGCCAGCAGCGCCCCGAGCGGGAGACAAGAGACCCAGTACTTC. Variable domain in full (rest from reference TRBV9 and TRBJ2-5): DSGVTQTPKHLITATGQRVTLRCSPRSGDLSVYWYQQSLDQGLQFLIQYYNGEERAKGNILERFSAQQFPDLHSELNLSSLELGDSALYFCASSAPSGRQETQYFGPGTRLLVL.

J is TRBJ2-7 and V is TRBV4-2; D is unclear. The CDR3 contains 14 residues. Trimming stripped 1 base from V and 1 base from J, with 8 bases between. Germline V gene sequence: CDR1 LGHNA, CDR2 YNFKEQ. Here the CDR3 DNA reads TGTGCCAGCAGCCAAGGTCTCCTTTCCTACGAGCAGTACTTC. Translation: CASSQGLLSYEQYF.

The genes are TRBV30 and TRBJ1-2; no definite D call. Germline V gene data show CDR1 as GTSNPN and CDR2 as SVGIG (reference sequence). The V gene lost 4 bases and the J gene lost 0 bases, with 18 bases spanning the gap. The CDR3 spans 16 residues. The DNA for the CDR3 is TGTGCCTGGAACGCTAGACTCCCTATAGCTAACTATGGCTACACCTTC. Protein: CAWNARLPIANYGYTF.

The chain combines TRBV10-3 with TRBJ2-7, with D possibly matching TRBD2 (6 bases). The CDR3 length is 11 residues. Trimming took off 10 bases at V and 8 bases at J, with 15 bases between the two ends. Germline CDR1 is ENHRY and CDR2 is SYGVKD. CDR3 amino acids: CATRGAVQQYF. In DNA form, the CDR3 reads TGTGCCACCCGCGGGGCCGTACAGCAGTACTTC.

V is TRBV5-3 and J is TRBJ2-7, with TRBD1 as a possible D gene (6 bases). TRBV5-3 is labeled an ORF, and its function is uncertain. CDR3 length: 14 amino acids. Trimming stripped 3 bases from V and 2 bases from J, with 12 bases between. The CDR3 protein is CARSSDRETYEQYF. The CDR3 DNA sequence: TGTGCCAGAAGCTCGGACAGAGAGACCTACGAGCAGTACTTC.

The CDR3 spells CASSKTGTSGGQQFF. In DNA, the CDR3 is TGTGCCAGCAGCAAAACCGGGACTAGCGGGGGGCAACAGTTCTTC. V gene TRBV7-2 combines with J gene TRBJ2-1, with 15 positions matching TRBD2. The germline V gene has CDR1 SGHTA and CDR2 FQGNSA. The CDR3 covers 15 residues. Trimming removed 5 bases from V and 13 bases from J; junction bases left unmatched: 9.

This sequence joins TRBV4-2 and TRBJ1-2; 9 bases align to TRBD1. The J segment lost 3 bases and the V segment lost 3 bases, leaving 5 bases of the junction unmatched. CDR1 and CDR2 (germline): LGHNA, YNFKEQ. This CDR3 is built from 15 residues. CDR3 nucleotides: TGTGCCAGCAGCCAGGGGACAGGGAGGGACTATGGCTACACCTTC. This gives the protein CASSQGTGRDYGYTF.

For the CDR3, the DNA is TGTGCCAGCAGTTACTCGAGTCGCATATACGAGCAGTACTTC. This codes for CASSYSSRIYEQYF. The chain recombines TRBV6-6 with TRBJ2-7; no clear D gene. The germline gives CDR1 MNHNY, CDR2 SVGAGI (reference sequence). V shed 0 bases and J shed 4 bases, with 10 bases lying between them. The CDR3 runs to 14 residues.

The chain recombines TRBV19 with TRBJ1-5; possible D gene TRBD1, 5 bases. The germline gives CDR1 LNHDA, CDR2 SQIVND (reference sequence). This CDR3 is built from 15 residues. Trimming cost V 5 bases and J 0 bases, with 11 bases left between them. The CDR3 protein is CASSPTAYSNQPQHF. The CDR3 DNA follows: TGTGCCAGTAGTCCGACAGCTTATAGCAATCAGCCCCAGCATTTT.

CDR3 DNA sequence: TGTGCCAGCAGCCGAGAACCTCTAGCGGCAATACAATACTCTGGGGCCAACGTCCTGACTTTC. It encodes CASSREPLAAIQYSGANVLTF. The V and J genes are TRBV14 and TRBJ2-6, with TRBD2 matching 7 bases. V lost 4 bases to trimming and J lost 0 bases; unmatched junction nucleotides: 18. This CDR3 is 21 amino acids long. CDR1 is SGHDN and CDR2 is FVKESK in the germline V gene.

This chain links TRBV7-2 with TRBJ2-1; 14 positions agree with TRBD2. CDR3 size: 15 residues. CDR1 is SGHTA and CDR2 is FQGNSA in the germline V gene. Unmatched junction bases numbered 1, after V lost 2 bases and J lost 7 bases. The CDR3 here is CASSLRTSGRNEQFF. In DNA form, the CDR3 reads TGTGCCAGCAGCTTAAGGACTAGCGGGAGGAATGAGCAGTTCTTC.

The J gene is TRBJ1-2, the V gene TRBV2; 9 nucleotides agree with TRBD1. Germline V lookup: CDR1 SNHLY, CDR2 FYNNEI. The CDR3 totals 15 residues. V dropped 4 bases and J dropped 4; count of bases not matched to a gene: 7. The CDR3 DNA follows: TGTGCCAGCAGTGTTATGGGACAGGGACTCTATGGCTACACCTTC. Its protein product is CASSVMGQGLYGYTF.

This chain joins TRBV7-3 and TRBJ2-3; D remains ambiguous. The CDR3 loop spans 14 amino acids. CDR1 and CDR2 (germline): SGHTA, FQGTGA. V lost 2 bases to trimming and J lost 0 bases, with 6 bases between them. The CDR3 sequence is CASSLGPSTDTQYF. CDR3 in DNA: TGTGCCAGCAGCTTAGGCCCGAGCACAGATACGCAGTATTTT.